This T cell receptor (beta chain) was obtained from a study of post-analysis software for immune sequencing data. Overall study: Disease courses included relapsing-remitting, secondary progressive and progressive-relapsing multiple sclerosis.

This clonotype was seen a few times. The antigen is undetermined. Included in the TCR beta cDNA libraries were unique molecular identifiers. The T cell input of roughly 0.85 to 11 million gave a few hundred thousand cDNA molecules. TCRdb re-derived calls from the PCR reads in MiXCR, one entry per CDR3 protein. Of about 210,000 distinct CDR3 sequences detected, around 29% appear once; the ten largest clones hold more than 3%. The CDR3 sequence is 16 residues long. Trimming took off 0 bases at V and 3 bases at J, with 14 bases between the two ends. Germline-derived CDR1 and CDR2 are MGHRA and YSYEKL. Findings of the study overall: When patients were compared with controls, a handful of TRBV segments were more frequent, TRBV5-6, TRBV5-1 and TRBV20-1 among them. Relative to controls, patients with multiple sclerosis showed significantly lower normalized Chao1 diversity. Samples made in the same batch grouped tightly together by F measure.

V is TRBV4-1 and J is TRBJ1-1; D may be TRBD1 (5 bases). The sequenced sample was blood. This receptor was identified in a girl aged 2-17 years with multiple sclerosis. The CDR3 here is CASSQEGAALDTEAFF. The CDR3 region has the DNA TGCGCCAGCAGCCAAGAAGGGGCAGCATTGGACACTGAAGCTTTCTTT.